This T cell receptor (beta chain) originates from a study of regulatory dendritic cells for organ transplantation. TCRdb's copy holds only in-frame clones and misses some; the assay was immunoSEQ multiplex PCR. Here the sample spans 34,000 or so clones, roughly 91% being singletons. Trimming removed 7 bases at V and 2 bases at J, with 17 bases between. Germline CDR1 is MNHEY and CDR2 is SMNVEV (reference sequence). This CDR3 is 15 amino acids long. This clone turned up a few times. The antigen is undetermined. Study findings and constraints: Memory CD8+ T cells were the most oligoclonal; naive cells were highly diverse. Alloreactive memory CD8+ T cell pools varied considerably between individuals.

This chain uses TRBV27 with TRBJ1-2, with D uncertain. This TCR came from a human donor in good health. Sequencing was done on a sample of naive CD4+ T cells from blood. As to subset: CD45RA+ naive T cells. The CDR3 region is CASIPRAGRNYGYTF. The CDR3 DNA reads TGTGCCAGCATCCCGAGGGCAGGCCGCAACTATGGCTACACCTTC.